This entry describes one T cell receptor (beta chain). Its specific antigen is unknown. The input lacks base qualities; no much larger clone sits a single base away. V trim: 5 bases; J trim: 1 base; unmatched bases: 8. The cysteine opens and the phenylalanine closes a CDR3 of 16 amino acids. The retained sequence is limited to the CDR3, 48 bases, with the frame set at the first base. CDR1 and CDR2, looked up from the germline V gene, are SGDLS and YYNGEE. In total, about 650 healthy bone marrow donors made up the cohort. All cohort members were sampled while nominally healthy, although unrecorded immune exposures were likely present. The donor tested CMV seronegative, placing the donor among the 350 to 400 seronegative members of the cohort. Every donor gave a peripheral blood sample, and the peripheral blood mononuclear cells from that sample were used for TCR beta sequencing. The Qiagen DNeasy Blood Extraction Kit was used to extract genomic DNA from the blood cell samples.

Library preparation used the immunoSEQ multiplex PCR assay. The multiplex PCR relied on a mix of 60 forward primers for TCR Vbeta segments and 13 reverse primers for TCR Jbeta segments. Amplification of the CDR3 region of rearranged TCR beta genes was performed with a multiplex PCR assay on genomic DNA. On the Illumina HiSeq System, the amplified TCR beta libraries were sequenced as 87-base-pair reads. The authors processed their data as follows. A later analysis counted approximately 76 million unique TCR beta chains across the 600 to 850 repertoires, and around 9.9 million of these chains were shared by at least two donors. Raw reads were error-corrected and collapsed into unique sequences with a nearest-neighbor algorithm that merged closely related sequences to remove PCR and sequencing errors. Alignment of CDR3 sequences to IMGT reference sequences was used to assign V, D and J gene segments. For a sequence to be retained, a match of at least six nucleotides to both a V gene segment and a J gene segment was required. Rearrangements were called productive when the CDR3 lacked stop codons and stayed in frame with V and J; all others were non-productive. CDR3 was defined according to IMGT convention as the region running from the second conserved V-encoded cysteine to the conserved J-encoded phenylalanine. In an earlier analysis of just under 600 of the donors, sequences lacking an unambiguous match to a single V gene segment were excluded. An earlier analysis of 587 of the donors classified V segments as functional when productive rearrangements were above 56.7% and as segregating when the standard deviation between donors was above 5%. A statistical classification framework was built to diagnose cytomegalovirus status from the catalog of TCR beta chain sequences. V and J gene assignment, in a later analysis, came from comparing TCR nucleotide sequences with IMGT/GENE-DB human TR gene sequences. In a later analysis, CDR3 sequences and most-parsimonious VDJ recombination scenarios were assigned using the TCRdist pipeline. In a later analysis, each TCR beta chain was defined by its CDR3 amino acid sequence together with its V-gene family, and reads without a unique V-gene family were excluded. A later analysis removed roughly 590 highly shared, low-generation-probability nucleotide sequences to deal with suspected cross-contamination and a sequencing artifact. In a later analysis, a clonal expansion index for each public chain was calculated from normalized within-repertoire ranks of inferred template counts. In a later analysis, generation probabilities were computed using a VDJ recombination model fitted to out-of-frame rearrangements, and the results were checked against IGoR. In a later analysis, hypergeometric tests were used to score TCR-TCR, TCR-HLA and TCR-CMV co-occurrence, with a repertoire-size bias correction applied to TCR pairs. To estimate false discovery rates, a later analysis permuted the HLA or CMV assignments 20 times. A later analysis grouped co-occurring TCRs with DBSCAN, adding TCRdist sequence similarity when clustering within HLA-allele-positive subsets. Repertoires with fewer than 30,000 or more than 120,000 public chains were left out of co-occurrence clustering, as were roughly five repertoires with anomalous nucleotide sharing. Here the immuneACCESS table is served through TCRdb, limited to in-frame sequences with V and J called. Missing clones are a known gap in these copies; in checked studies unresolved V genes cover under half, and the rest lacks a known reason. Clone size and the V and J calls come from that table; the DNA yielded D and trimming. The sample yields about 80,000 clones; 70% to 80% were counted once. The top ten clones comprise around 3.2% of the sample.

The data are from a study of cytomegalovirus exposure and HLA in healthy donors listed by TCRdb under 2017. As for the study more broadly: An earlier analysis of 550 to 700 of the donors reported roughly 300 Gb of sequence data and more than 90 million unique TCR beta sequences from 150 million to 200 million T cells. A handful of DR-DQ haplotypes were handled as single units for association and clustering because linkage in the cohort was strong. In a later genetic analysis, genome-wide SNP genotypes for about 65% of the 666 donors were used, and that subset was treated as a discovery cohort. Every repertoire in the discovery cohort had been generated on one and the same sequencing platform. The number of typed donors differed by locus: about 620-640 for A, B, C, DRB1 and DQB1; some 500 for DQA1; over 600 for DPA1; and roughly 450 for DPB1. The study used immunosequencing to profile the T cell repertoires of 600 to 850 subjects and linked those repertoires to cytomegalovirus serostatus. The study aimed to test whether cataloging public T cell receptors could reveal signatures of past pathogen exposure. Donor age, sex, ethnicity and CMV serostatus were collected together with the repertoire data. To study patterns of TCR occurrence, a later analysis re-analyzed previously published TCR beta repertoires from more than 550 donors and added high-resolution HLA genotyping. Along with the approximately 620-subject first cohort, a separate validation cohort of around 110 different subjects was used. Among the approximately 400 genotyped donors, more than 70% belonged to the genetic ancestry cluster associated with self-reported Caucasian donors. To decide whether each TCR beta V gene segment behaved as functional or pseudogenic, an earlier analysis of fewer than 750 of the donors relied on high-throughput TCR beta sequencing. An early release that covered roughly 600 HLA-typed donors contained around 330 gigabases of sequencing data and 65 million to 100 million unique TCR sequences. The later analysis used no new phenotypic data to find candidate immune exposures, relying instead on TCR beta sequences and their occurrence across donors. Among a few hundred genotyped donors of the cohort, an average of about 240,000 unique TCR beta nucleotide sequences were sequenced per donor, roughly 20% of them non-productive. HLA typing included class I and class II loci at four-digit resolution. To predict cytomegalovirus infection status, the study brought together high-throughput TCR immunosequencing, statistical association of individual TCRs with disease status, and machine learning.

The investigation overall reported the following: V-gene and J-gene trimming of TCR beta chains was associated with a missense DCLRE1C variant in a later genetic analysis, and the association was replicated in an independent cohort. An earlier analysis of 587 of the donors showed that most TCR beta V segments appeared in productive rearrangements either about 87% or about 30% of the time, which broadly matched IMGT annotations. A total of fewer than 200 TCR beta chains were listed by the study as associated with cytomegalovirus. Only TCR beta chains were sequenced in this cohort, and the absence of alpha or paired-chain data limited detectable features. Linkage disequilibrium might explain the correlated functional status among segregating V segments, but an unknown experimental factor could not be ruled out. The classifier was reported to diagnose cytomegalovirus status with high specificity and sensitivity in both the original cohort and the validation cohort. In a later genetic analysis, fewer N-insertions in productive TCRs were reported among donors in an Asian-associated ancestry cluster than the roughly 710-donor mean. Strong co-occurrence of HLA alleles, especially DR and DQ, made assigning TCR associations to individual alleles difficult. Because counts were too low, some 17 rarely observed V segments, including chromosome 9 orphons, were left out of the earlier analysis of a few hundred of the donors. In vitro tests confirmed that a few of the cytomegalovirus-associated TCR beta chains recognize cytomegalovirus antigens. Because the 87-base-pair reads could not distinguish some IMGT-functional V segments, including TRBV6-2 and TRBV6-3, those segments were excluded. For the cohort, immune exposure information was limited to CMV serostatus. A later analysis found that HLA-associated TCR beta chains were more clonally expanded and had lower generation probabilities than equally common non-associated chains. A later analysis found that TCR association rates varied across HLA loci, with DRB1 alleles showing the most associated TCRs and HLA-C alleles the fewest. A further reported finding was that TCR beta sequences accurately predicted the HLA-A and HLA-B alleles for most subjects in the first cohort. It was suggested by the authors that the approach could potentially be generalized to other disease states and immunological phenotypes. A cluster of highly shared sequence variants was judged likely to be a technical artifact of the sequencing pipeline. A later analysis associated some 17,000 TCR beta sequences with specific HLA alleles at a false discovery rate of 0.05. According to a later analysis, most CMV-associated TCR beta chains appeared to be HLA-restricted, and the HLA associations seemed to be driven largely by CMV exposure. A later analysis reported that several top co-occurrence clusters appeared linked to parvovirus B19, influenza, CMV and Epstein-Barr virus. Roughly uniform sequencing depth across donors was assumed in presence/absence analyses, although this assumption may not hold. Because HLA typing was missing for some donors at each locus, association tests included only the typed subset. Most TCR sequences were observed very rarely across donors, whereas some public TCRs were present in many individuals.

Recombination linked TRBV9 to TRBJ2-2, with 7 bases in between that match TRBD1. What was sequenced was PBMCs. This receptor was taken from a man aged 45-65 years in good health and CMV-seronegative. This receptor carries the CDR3 CASRRSTGVNTGELFF. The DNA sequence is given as TGTGCCAGCAGACGTTCTACAGGGGTGAACACCGGGGAGCTGTTTTTT.